Listed here are 2 T cell receptor beta chains from one sample, sequenced in a study of hypomethylating agent response in myelodysplastic syndrome. Method: immunoSEQ multiplex PCR; TCRdb's copy keeps in-frame clones and lacks some. This sample has around 5,700 clones; more than 80% occur once, and the top ten carry roughly 29%. This specimen was bone marrow, taken before or after starting hypomethylating agent treatment for myelodysplastic syndrome (not recorded which). These receptors all stem from a human donor with myelodysplastic syndrome.

The chain uses TRBV11-1 and TRBJ2-3; tentatively, D is TRBD1 (6 bases). Trimming removed 5 bases from V and 5 bases from J, with 17 bases in between. There are 15 residues in the CDR3. The germline V gene encodes CDR1 SGHAT and CDR2 FQDESV (reference sequence). The DNA of the CDR3 is TGTGCCAGCAGCCCCCGACAGGCGCTCCGAGATACGCAGTATTTT. Translated, it gives CASSPRQALRDTQYF.

The chain recombines TRBV5-6 with TRBJ1-1; D ambiguous. The CDR3 length is 15 residues. The V and J ends lost 1 base and 5 bases respectively, with 15 bases between them. Germline V gives CDR1 SGHDT, CDR2 YYEEEE. In DNA, the CDR3 is TGTGCCAGCAGCTTGACGACCGTCGCAAAGACTGAAGCTTTCTTT. Amino acid sequence: CASSLTTVAKTEAFF.